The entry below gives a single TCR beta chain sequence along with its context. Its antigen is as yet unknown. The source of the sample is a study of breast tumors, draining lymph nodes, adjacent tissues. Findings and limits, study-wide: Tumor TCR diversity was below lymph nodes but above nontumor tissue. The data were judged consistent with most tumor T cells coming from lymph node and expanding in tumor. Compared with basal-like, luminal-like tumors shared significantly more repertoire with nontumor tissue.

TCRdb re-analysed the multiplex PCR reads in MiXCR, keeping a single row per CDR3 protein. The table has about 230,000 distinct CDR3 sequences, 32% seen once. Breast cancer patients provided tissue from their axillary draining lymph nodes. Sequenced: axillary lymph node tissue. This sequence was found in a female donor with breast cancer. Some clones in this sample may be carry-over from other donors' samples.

CDR3 sequence: CASSDPTRGGGTDTQYF. The CDR3 DNA reads TGTGCCAGCAGTGACCCGACCAGGGGGGGTGGTACAGATACGCAGTATTTT. The chain joins TRBV6-4 to TRBJ2-3; D may correspond to TRBD1 or TRBD2 (7 bases each). Germline V CDR1 and CDR2: MRHNA, SNTAGT. The CDR3 has 17 residues. Trimming took off 2 bases at V and 3 bases at J, with 18 bases between the two ends.